This T cell receptor beta chain came from a study of shared clonotypes between healthy human individuals. About the study: Every donor yielded three CD4 naive, three CD4 memory, two CD8 naive and one CD8 memory plate.

The authors' processing: With immunoSEQ giving junction-only sequences and no quality scores, filtering differed. The data were produced by immunoSEQ multiplex PCR, yet TCRdb's version contains in-frame clones alone and is incomplete. The V and J calls and the clone size are those of that table, but D and trimming were determined from the DNA. The sample consists of approximately 330,000 clones, more than 60% of them appearing once. As concerns this clone: The antigen is unknown.

General observations from the study: Four donors held roughly 5% of naive CD4 clonotypes in common.

Everyone who donated was a Caucasian adult who lived in Nashville, Tennessee. Unmatched junction bases numbered 10, after V lost 6 bases and J lost 4 bases. Germline CDR1 SGHTA, CDR2 FQGNSA. This CDR3 is 15 amino acids long. The rearrangement uses TRBV7-2 and TRBJ2-5, with 8 bases lining up with TRBD1. The sample comprised memory CD4+ T cells sorted from blood. Subset noted: CD45RA-negative fraction. The sequence derives from a man aged 30 to 39 in good health. CDR3 loop: CASRYTWTGPETQYF. The CDR3 nucleotides read TGTGCCAGCAGGTACACCTGGACAGGGCCAGAGACCCAGTACTTC.